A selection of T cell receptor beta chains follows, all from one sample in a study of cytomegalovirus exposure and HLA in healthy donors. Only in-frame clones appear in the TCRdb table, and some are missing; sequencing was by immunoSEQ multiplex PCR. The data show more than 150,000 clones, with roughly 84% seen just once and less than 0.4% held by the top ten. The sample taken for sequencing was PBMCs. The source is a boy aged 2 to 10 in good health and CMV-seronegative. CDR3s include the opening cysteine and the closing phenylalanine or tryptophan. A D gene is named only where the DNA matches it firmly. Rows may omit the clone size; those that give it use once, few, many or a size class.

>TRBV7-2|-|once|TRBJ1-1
CASSVAIQRNTEAFF
TGTGCCAGCAGCGTAGCTATACAGAGAAACACTGAAGCTTTCTTT
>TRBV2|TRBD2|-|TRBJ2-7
CASRELAGGSYEQYF
TGTGCCAGCAGGGAACTAGCGGGAGGCTCCTACGAGCAGTACTTC
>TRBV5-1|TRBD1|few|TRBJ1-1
CASSWGQTTTEAFF
TGCGCCAGCAGCTGGGGACAGACGACGACTGAAGCTTTCTTT
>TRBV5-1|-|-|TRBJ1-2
CASSLQVRDYGYTF
TGCGCCAGCAGCCTTCAGGTCAGGGACTATGGCTACACCTTC
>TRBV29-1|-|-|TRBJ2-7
CSVESHRGNSYEQYF
TGCAGCGTTGAAAGTCATCGTGGCAACTCCTACGAGCAGTACTTC
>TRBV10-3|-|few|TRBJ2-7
CAISESNSMPYEQYF
TGTGCCATCAGTGAGTCGAATAGCATGCCCTACGAGCAGTACTTC
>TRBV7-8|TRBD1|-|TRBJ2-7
CASSITSGDREYEQYF
TGTGCCAGCAGCATTACCTCAGGTGACAGGGAATACGAGCAGTACTTC
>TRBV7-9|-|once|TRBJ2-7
CASSLGGREQYF
TGTGCCAGCAGCTTAGGAGGTCGCGAGCAGTACTTC
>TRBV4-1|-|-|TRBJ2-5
CASSTLGLQETQYF
TGCGCCAGCAGCACCTTGGGCCTCCAAGAGACCCAGTACTTC
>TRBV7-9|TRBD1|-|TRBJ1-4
CASSHLGTAEKLFF
TGTGCCAGCAGCCACCTCGGGACAGCTGAAAAACTGTTTTTT
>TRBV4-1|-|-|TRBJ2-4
CASSQDLGTPNIQYF
TGCGCCAGCAGCCAAGATTTAGGGACTCCAAACATTCAGTACTTC
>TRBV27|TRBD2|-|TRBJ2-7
CASSFLGLAGYEQYF
TGTGCCAGCAGTTTTCTGGGACTAGCGGGTTACGAGCAGTACTTC
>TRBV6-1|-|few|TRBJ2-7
CASSRTYEQYF
TGTGCCAGCAGCAGAACCTACGAGCAGTACTTC
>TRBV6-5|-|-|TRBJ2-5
CASSFTGSQYF
TGTGCCAGCAGTTTTACAGGGTCCCAGTACTTC
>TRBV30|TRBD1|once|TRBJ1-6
CAWSSGQGYSPLHF
TGTGCCTGGTCATCCGGACAGGGATATTCACCCCTCCACTTT
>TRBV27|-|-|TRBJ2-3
CATRPAGGDTQYF
TGTGCCACTCGTCCGGCCGGCGGGGATACGCAGTATTTT
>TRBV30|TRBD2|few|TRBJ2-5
CASGNQETQYF
TGTGCTAGCGGGAATCAAGAGACCCAGTACTTC
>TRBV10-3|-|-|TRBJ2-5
CAISSLLLADKETQYF
TGTGCCATCAGTTCCCTTCTACTAGCAGATAAAGAGACCCAGTACTTC
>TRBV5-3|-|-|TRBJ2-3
CARSAIESPGNTDTQYF
TGTGCCAGAAGCGCGATTGAGTCTCCGGGTAACACAGATACGCAGTATTTT
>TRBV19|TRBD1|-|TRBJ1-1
CASSPWTGATEAFF
TGTGCCAGTAGTCCTTGGACAGGGGCAACTGAAGCTTTCTTT
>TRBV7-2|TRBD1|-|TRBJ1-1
CASSSSFRDRGQNTEAFF
TGTGCCAGCAGCTCAAGCTTCCGGGACAGGGGGCAGAACACTGAAGCTTTCTTT
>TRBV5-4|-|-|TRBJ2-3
CASSLGGTRSTDTQYF
TGTGCCAGCAGCTTGGGGGGGACACGTAGCACAGATACGCAGTATTTT
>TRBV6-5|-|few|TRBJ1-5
CASGRQASGNQPQHF
TGTGCCAGCGGACGACAGGCTTCGGGCAATCAGCCCCAGCATTTT
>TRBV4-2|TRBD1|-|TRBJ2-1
CASTPGTAVSYNEQFF
TGTGCCAGCACCCCAGGGACAGCCGTGTCCTACAATGAGCAGTTCTTC
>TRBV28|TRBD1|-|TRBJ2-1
CASSSSGTGMGNEQFF
TGTGCCAGCAGTTCCTCCGGGACAGGGATGGGCAATGAGCAGTTCTTC
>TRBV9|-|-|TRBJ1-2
CASSVRVGSLYGYTF
TGTGCCAGCAGCGTAAGAGTTGGGAGCCTCTATGGCTACACCTTC
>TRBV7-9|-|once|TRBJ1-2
CASTPPVNYGYTF
TGTGCCAGCACCCCCCCTGTAAACTATGGCTACACCTTC
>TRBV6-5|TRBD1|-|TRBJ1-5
CASGRDRERQPQHF
TGTGCCAGCGGACGGGACAGGGAAAGACAGCCCCAGCATTTT
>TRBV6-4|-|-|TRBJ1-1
CASSDCRVGTEAFF
TGTGCCAGCAGTGACTGCAGGGTAGGGACTGAAGCTTTCTTT
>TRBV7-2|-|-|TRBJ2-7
CASSLAGFSSYEQYF
TGTGCCAGCAGCTTAGCTGGCTTCAGCTCCTACGAGCAGTACTTC